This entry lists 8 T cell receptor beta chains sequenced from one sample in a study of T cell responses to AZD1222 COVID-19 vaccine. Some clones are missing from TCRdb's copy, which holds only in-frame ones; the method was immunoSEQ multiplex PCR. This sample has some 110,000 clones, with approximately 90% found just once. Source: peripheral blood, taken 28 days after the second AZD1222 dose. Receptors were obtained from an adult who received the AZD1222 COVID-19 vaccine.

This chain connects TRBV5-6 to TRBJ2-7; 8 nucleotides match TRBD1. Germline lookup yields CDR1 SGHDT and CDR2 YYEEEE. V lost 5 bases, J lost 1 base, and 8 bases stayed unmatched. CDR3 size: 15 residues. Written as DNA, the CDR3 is TGTGCCAGCAGTTCCCGGAGACAGGGGTCCTACGAGCAGTACTTC. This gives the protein CASSSRRQGSYEQYF.

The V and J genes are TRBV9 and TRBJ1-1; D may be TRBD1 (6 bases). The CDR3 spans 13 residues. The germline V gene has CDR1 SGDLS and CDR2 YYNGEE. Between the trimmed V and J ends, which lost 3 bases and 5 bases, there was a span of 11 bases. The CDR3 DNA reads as TGTGCCAGCAGCGCTACTCAGGGGACTGAAGCTTTCTTT. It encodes CASSATQGTEAFF.

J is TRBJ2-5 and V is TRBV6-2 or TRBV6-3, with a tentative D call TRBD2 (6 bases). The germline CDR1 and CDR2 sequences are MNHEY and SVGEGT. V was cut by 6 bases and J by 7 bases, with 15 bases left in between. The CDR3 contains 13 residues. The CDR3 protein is CASSRAAGGTQYF. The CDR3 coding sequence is TGTGCCAGCAGCCGGGCGGCCGGGGGGACCCAGTACTTC.

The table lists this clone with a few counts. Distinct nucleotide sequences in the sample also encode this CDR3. CDR3 bases: TGTGCCAGCAGCCGACTAGCGGGAACATACAATGAGCAGTTCTTC. Translated: CASSRLAGTYNEQFF. The chain uses TRBV6-2 or TRBV6-3 and TRBJ2-1; 11 bases are shared with TRBD2. There are 15 residues in the CDR3. The germline CDR1 and CDR2 sequences are MNHEY and SVGEGT. V trimming: 6 bases; J trimming: 4 bases; junction bases outside the gene matches: 5.

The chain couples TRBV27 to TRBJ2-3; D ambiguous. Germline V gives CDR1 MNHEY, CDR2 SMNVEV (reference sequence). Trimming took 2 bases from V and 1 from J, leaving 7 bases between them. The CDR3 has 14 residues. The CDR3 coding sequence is TGTGCCAGCAGTTTAGTGGGTCGCACAGATACGCAGTATTTT. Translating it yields CASSLVGRTDTQYF.

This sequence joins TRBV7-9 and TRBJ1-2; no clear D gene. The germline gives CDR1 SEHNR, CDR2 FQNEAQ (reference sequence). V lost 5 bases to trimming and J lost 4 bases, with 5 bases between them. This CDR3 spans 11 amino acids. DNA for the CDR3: TGTGCCAGCAGCCCCTCCTATGGCTACACCTTC. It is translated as CASSPSYGYTF. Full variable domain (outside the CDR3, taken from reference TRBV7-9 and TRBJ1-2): DTGVSQNPRHKITKRGQNVTFRCDPISEHNRLYWYRQTLGQGPEFLTYFQNEAQLEKSRLLSDRFSAERPKGSFSTLEIQRTEQGDSAMYLCASSPSYGYTFGSGTRLTVV.

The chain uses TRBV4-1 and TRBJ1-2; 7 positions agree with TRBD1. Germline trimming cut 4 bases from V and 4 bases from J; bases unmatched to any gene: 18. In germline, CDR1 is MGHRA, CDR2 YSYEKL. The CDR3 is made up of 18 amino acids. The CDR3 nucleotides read TGCGCCAGCAGCCGAACGATGGGACAGCAACAGAGCTTCTATGGCTACACCTTC. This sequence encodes CASSRTMGQQQSFYGYTF.

In DNA form, the CDR3 reads TGCGCCAGCAGCTTTGCGGGGAACACTGAAGCTTTCTTT. Protein product: CASSFAGNTEAFF. The V gene is TRBV5-1, the J gene TRBJ1-1; no reliable D call. Trimming left V 2 bases short and J 1 base short, with 6 bases between. Germline CDR1 reads SGHRS; CDR2 reads YFSETQ. The CDR3 contains 13 residues.